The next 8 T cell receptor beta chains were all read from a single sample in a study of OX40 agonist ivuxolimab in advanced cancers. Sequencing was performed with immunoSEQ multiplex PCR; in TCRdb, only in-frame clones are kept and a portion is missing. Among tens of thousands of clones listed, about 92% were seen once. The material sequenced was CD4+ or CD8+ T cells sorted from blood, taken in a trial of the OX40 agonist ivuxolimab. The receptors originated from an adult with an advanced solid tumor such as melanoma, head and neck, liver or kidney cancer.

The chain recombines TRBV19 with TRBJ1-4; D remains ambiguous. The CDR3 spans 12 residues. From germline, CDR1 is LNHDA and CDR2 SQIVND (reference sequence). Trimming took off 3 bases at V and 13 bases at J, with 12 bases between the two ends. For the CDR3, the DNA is TGTGCCAGTAGTATCGGACCGTCAGGACTGTTTTTT. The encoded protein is CASSIGPSGLFF.

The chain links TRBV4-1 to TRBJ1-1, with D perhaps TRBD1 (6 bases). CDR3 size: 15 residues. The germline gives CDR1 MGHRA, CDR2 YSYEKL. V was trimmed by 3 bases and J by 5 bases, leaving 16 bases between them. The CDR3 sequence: CASSQDGGGGTEAFF. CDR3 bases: TGCGCCAGCAGCCAGGATGGGGGGGGCGGGACTGAAGCTTTCTTT.

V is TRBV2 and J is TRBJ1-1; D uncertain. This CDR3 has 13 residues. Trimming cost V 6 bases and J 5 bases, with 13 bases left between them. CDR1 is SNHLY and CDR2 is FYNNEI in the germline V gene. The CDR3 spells CASRDPERTEAFF. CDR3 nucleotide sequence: TGTGCCAGCAGGGACCCGGAGAGAACTGAAGCTTTCTTT.

This CDR3 reads CASSLGTGAQEKLFF. In DNA, the CDR3 is TGTGCCAGCAGCTTGGGCACAGGGGCGCAAGAAAAACTGTTTTTT. The chain couples TRBV5-4 to TRBJ1-4; the match to TRBD1 covers 7 bases. Germline trimming cut 0 bases from V and 8 bases from J; bases unmatched to any gene: 7. Germline CDR1 is SGHNT and CDR2 is YYREEE (reference sequence). CDR3 size: 15 residues.

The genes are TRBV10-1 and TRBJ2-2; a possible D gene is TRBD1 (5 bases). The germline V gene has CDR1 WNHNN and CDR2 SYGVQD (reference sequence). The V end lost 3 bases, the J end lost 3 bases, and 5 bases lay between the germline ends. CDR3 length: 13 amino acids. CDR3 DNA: TGCGCCAGCAGTGACAGGGACACCGGGGAGCTGTTTTTT. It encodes CASSDRDTGELFF.

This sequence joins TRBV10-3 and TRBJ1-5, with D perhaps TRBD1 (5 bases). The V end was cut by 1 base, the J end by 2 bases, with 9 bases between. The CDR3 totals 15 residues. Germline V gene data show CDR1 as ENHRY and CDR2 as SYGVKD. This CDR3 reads CAISELGGGNQPQHF. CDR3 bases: TGTGCCATCAGTGAGTTGGGGGGAGGCAATCAGCCCCAGCATTTT.

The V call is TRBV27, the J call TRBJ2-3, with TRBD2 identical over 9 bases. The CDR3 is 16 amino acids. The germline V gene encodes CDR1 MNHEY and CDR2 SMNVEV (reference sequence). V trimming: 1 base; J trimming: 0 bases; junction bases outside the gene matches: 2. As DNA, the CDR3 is TGTGCCAGCAGTTTATTGCGGGGGGGCAGCACAGATACGCAGTATTTT. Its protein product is CASSLLRGGSTDTQYF.

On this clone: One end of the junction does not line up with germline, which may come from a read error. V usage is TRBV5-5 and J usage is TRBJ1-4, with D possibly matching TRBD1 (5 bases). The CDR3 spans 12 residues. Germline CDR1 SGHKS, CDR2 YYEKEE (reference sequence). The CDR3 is CASSGRGLIEIF. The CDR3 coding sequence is TGTGCCAGCAGCGGCCGGGGGTTGATAGAGATTTTT.